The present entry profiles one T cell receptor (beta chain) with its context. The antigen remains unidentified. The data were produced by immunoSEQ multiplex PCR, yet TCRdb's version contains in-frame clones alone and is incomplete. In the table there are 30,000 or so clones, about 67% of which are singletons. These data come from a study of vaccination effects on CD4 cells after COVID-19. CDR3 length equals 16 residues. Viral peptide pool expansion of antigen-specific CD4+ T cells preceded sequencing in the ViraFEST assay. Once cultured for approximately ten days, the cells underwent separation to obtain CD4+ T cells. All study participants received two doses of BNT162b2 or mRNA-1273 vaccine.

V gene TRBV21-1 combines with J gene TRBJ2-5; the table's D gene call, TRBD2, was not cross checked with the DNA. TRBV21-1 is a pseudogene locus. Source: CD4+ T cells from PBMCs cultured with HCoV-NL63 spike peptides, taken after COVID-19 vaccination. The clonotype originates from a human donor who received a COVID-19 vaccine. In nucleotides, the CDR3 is TGTGCCAGCAGCAAAAAGCGGGGGGGCCGGTCTGAGACCCAGTACTTC. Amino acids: CASSKKRGGRSETQYF.